A selection of T cell receptor beta chains follows, all from one sample in a study of T cells in Graves' hyperthyroidism and ophthalmopathy. MiXCR was run by TCRdb on the multiplex PCR reads, yielding one entry per CDR3 protein. Of about 500,000 distinct CDR3 sequences listed, around 43% are singletons. Sequencing was done on a sample of peripheral blood or thyroid tissue (not recorded which). The receptors shown here come from an adult woman with Graves' disease, either hyperthyroidism or ophthalmopathy (not recorded which). The CDR3 runs from the conserved cysteine through the conserved F or W. A D gene is named only where the DNA matches it firmly. The size of a clone is reported for some rows only, either as once, few or many, or as a class for expanded clones.

abundance,j_gene,v_gene,d_gene,CDR3aa,CDR3nt
few,TRBJ1-2,TRBV6-5,.,CASVQSGYTF,TGTGCCAGCGTTCAGAGTGGCTACACCTTC
many,TRBJ1-5,TRBV27,.,CASSSADSYQPQHF,TGTGCCAGCAGTTCTGCGGACAGCTATCAGCCCCAGCATTTT
.,TRBJ1-2,TRBV7-2,.,CASSPTGPRANYGYTF,TGTGCCAGCAGCCCCACCGGGCCCAGAGCTAACTATGGCTACACCTTC
.,TRBJ2-5,TRBV5-1,TRBD1,CASRGVGTVETQYF,TGCGCCAGCAGGGGAGTCGGGACAGTGGAGACCCAGTACTTC
many,TRBJ2-7,TRBV5-1,TRBD2,CASSSTSGSYEQYF,TGTGCCAGCAGCTCAACTAGCGGGTCGTACGAGCAGTACTTC
.,TRBJ2-6,TRBV6-1,.,CASRRTNGRRPSWANVLTF,TGTGCCAGCAGACGTACTAACGGGAGAAGACCGTCGTGGGCCAACGTCCTGACTTTC
few,TRBJ2-7,TRBV5-6,TRBD1,CASSFGDSPYEQYF,TGTGCCAGCAGCTTCGGGGACAGCCCCTACGAGCAGTACTTC
.,TRBJ1-2,TRBV29-1,TRBD1,CSVQQGNYGYTF,TGCAGCGTACAACAGGGGAACTATGGCTACACCTTC
.,TRBJ2-7,TRBV7-9,TRBD2,CASTQTGGEQYF,TGTGCCAGCACCCAGACGGGAGGCGAGCAGTACTTC
.,TRBJ2-6,TRBV4-1,TRBD1,CASSQSQDRGPGANVLTF,TGCGCCAGCAGCCAAAGCCAGGACAGGGGACCTGGGGCCAACGTCCTGACTTTC
.,TRBJ1-2,TRBV10-1,.,CASSKDGDIGNYGYTF,TGCGCCAGCAGTAAAGACGGGGATATAGGAAACTATGGCTACACCTTC
.,TRBJ1-3,TRBV9,.,CASSASGTPGNTIYF,TGTGCCAGCAGCGCCTCTGGGACTCCTGGAAACACCATATATTTT
few,TRBJ2-5,TRBV9,TRBD1,CASSAGGGRETQYF,TGTGCCAGCAGCGCAGGGGGTGGACGAGAGACCCAGTACTTC